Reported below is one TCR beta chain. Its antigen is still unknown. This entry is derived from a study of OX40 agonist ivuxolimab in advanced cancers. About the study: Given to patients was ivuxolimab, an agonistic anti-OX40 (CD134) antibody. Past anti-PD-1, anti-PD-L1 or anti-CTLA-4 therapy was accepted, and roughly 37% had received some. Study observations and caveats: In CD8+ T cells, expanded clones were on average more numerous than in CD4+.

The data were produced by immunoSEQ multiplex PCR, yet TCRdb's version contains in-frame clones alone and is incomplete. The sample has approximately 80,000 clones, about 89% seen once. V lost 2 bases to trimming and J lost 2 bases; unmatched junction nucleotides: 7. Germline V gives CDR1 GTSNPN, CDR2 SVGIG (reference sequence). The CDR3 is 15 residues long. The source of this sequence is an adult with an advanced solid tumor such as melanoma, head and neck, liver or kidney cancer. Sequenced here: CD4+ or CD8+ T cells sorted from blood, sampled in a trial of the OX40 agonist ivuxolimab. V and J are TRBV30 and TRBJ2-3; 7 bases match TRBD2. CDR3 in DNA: TGTGCCTGGAGTTTGGGCGGGGGAGACACAGATACGCAGTATTTT. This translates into CAWSLGGGDTDTQYF. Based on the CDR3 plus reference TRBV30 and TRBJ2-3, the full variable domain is SQTIHQWPATLVQPVGSPLSLECTVEGTSNPNLYWYRQAAGRGLQLLFYSVGIGQISSEVPQNLSASRPQDRQFILSSKKLLLSDSGFYLCAWSLGGGDTDTQYFGPGTRLTVL.